This T cell receptor (beta chain) was observed in a study of blood T cell repertoires in COVID-19. At the level of the study: The analysed material was cDNA or gDNA that came from T cells, B-cell-depleted T cells, or PBMCs.

CDR1 KGHDR and CDR2 SFDVKD come from the germline V gene. V lost 7 bases and J 2 bases, leaving 14 bases between the germline ends. The CDR3 is made up of 14 amino acids. During active infection, Seattle patients enrolled and were then monitored through disease. TCRdb keeps only in-frame clones here, not all; method: immunoSEQ multiplex PCR. The data hold fewer than 250,000 clones, with approximately 91% observed a single time. The sample comprised peripheral blood. The chain has TRBV24-1 and TRBJ2-7, with TRBD2 as a possible D gene (6 bases). This receptor was taken from a man younger than 40 with COVID-19, enrolled during active disease. The CDR3 loop is CATRDSGVPYEQYF. CDR3 coding DNA: TGTGCCACCAGAGACTCGGGGGTCCCCTACGAGCAGTACTTC.